This TCR beta chain was profiled in a study of blood T cells in healthy people across ages. Broader study findings: The unsorted PBMCs prevented any conclusive comparison of naive versus antigen-experienced cells.

This clonotype was observed a handful of times. Antigen unknown. The authors ran a second PCR of roughly 6 to 12 cycles using a sample-barcoded 5' primer and a J-beta primer mix. TCRdb ran MiXCR on the 5' RACE reads and lists one entry per CDR3 protein. The table lists approximately 800,000 distinct CDR3 sequences, under 40% of them singletons. Trimming cost V 2 bases and J 5 bases, with 12 bases left between them. The germline V gene has CDR1 MNHEY and CDR2 SMNVEV (reference sequence). The CDR3 loop spans 14 amino acids. The receptor's source is a man younger than 35 in good health. The specimen sequenced was blood. The rearrangement uses TRBV27 and TRBJ1-1; a possible D gene is TRBD1 (5 bases). This CDR3 is CASSLLTAGTEAFF. For the CDR3, the DNA is TGTGCCAGCAGTTTACTGACAGCGGGGACTGAAGCTTTCTTT.